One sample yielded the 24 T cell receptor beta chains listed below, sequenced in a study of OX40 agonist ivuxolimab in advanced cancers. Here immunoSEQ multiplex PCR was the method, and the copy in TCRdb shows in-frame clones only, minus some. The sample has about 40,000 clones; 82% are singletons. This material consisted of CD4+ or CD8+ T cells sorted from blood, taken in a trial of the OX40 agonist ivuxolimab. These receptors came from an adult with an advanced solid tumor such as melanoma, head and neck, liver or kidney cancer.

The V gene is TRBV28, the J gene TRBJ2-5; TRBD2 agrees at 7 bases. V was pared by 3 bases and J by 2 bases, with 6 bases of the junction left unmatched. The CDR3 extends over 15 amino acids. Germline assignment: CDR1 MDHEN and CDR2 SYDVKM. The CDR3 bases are TGTGCCAGCAGTTTTCAGCGGGGAGGTCAAGAGACCCAGTACTTC. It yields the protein CASSFQRGGQETQYF.

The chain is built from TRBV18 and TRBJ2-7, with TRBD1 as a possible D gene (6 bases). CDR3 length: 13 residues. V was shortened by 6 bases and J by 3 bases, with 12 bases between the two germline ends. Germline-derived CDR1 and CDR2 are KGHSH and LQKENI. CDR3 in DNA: TGTGCCAGCTCCCCTGGGGGCAGCTACGAGCAGTACTTC. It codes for CASSPGGSYEQYF.

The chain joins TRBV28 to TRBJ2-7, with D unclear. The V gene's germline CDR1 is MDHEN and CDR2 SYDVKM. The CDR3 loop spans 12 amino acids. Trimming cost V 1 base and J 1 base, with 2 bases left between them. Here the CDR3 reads CASSLSSYEQYF. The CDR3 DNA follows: TGTGCCAGCAGTTTATCGTCCTACGAGCAGTACTTC.

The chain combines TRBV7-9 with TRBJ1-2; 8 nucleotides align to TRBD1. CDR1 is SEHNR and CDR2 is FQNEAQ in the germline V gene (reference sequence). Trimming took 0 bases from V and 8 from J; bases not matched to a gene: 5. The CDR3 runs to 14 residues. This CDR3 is CASSLAQGARGYTF. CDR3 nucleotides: TGTGCCAGCAGCTTAGCGCAGGGGGCGAGAGGCTACACCTTC.

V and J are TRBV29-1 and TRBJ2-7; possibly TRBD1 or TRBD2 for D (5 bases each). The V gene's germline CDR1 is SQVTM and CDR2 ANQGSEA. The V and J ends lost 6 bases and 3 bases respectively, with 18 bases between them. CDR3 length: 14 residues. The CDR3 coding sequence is TGCAGCGTCGCGCCGGGACCGAGAGACTACGAGCAGTACTTC. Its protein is CSVAPGPRDYEQYF.

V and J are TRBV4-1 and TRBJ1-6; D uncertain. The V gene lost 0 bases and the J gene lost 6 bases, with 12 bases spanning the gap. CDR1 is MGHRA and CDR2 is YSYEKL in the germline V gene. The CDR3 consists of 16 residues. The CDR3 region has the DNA TGCGCCAGCAGCCAAGATTTGTCGGTTCCTAATTCACCCCTCCACTTT. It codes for CASSQDLSVPNSPLHF.

CDR3 sequence (DNA): TGTGCCAGCAGCTTGGGACTAGCTCCGGAGACCCAGTACTTC. Protein product: CASSLGLAPETQYF. The rearrangement joins TRBV5-4 to TRBJ2-5; 7 nucleotides line up with TRBD2. After removal of 0 bases from V and 5 bases from J, the junction contained 4 bases not matched to a gene. Germline CDR1 is SGHNT and CDR2 is YYREEE (reference sequence). The CDR3 runs 14 residues. The whole variable domain, filled in from reference TRBV5-4 and TRBJ2-5, reads ETGVTQSPTHLIKTRGQQVTLRCSSQSGHNTVSWYQQALGQGPQFIFQYYREEENGRGNFPPRFSGLQFPNYSSELNVNALELDDSALYLCASSLGLAPETQYFGPGTRLLVL.

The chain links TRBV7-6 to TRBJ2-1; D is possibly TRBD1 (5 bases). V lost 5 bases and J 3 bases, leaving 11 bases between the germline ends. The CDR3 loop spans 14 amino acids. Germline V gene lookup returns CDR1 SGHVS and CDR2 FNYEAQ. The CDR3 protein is CASSAQGYYNEQFF. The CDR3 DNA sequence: TGTGCCAGCAGCGCGCAGGGATACTACAATGAGCAGTTCTTC.

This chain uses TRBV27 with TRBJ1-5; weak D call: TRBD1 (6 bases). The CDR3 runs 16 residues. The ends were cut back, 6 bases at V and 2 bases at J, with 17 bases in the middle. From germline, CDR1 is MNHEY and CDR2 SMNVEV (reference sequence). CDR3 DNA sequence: TGTGCCAGCAGCCGGACAGTAAGCGGGGGCAATCAGCCCCAGCATTTT. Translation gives CASSRTVSGGNQPQHF.

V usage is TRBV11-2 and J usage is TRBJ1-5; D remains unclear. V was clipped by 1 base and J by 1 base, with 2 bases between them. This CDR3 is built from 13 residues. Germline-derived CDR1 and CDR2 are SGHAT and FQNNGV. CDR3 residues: CASSLGSNQPQHF. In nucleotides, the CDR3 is TGTGCCAGCAGCTTAGGGAGCAATCAGCCCCAGCATTTT. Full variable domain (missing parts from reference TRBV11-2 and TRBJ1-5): EAGVAQSPRYKIIEKRQSVAFWCNPISGHATLYWYQQILGQGPKLLIQFQNNGVVDDSQLPKDRFSAERLKGVDSTLKIQPAKLEDSAVYLCASSLGSNQPQHFGDGTRLSIL.

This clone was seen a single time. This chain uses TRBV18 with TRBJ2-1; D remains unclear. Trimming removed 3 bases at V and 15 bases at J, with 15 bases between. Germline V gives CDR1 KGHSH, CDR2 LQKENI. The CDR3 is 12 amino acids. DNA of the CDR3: TGTGCCAGCTCACCTACAGACCTTCTTGCGTTCTTC. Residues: CASSPTDLLAFF.

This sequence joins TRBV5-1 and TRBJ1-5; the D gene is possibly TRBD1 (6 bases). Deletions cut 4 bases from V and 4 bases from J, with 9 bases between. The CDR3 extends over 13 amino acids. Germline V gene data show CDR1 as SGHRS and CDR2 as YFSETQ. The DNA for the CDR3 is TGCGCCAGCAGCGATGGACAGAATCAGCCCCAGCATTTT. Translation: CASSDGQNQPQHF.

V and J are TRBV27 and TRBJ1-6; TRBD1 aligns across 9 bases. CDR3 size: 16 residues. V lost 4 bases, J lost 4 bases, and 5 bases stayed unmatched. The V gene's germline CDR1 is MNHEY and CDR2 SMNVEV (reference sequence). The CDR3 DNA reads TGTGCCAGCAGTTCCGGGACAGGGAGGTATAATTCACCCCTCCACTTT. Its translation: CASSSGTGRYNSPLHF.

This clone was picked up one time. CDR3 coding DNA: TGTGCCAGCAGTCGACAGAGTAATGAAAAACTGTTTTTT. Encoded protein: CASSRQSNEKLFF. The rearrangement uses TRBV6-6 and TRBJ1-4; tentative D call: TRBD1 (5 bases). Trimming took 5 bases from V and 4 from J, leaving 8 bases between them. The CDR3 runs to 13 residues. Germline V gene data show CDR1 as MNHNY and CDR2 as SVGAGI (reference sequence).

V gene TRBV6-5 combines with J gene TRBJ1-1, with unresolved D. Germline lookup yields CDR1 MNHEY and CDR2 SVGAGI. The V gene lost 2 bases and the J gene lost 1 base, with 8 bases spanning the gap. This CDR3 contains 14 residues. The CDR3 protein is CASSYLEGNTEAFF. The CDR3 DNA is TGTGCCAGCAGTTACCTCGAGGGGAACACTGAAGCTTTCTTT.

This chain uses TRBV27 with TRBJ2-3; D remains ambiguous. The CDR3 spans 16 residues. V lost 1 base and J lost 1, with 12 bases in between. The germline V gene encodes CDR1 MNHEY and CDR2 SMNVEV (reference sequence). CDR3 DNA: TGTGCCAGCAGTTTATTCGGTGGATTCCGCACAGATACGCAGTATTTT. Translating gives CASSLFGGFRTDTQYF.

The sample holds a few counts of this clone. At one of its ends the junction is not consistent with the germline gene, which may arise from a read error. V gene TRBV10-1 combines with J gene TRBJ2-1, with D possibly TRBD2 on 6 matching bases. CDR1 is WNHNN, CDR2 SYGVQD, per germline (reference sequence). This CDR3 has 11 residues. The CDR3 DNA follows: TGCGCCAGCAGTGGTGGACTACAACGTGTCTTC. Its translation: CASSGGLQRVF.

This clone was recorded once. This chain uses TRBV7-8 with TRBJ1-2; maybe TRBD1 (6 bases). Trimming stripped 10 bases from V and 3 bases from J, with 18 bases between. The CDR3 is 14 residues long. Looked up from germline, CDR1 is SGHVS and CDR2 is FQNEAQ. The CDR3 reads CATARAGDYYGYTF. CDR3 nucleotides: TGTGCCACAGCTCGGGCAGGGGATTACTATGGCTACACCTTC.

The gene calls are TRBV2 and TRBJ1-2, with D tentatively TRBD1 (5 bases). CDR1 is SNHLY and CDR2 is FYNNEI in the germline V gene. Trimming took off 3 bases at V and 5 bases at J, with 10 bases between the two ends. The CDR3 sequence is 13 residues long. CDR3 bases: TGTGCCAGCAGTGAGCTAGGGGAATATGGCTACACCTTC. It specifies CASSELGEYGYTF.

CDR3: CASSPMQGGGETQYF. CDR3 DNA: TGTGCCAGCTCACCAATGCAGGGCGGAGGAGAGACCCAGTACTTC. The chain links TRBV18 to TRBJ2-5; D is perhaps TRBD1 or TRBD2 (5 bases each). V lost 2 bases and J 4 bases, leaving 14 bases between the germline ends. CDR1 and CDR2 (germline): KGHSH, LQKENI. The CDR3 sequence is 15 residues long.

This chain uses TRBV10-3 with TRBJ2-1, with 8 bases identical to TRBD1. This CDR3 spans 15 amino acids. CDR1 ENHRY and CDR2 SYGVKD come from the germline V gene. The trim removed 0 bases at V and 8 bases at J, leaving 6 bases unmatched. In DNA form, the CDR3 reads TGTGCCATCAGTGAGTCAGGACAGGGATTAGATGAGCAGTTCTTC. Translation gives CAISESGQGLDEQFF.

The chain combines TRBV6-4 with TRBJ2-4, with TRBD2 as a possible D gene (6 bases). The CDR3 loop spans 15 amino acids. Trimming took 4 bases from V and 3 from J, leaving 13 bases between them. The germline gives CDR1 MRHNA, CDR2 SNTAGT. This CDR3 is CASSGADYYKNIQYF. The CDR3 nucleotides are TGTGCCAGCAGTGGGGCGGACTACTACAAAAACATTCAGTACTTC.

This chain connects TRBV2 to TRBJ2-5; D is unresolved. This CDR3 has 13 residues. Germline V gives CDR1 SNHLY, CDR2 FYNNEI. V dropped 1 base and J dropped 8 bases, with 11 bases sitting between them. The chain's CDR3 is CASSEGPGSTQYF. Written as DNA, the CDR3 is TGTGCCAGCAGTGAAGGTCCGGGTTCCACCCAGTACTTC.

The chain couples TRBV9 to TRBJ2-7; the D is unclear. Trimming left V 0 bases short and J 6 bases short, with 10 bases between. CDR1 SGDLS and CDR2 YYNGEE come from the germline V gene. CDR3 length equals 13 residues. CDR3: CASSVGPRGEQYF. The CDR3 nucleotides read TGTGCCAGCAGCGTAGGCCCCCGCGGCGAGCAGTACTTC.